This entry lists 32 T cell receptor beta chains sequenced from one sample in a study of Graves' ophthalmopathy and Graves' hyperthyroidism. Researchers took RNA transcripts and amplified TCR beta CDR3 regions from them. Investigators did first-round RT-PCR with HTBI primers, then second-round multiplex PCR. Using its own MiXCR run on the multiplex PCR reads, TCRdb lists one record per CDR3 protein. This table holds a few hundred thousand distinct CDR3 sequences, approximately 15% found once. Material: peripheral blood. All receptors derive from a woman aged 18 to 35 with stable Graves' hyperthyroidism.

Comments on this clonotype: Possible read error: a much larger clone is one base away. This CDR3 is CASSARDRGSACF. In nucleotides, the CDR3 is TGTGCCAGCAGCGCCCGGGACAGGGGGTCAGCTTGCTTT. The chain couples TRBV7-2 to TRBJ1-1, with 11 bases lining up with TRBD1. The CDR3 covers 13 residues. Germline CDR1 is SGHTA and CDR2 is FQGNSA.

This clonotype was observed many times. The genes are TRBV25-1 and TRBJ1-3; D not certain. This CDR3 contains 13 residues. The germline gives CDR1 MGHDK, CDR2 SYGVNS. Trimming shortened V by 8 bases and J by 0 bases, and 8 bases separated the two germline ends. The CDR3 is CASGFSSGNTIYF. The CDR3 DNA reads TGTGCCAGCGGATTCAGCTCTGGAAACACCATATATTTT.

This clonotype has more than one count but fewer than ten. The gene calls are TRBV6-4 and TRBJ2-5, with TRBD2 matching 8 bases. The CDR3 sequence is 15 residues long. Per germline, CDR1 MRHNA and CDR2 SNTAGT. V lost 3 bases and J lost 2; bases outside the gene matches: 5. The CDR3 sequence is CASSETSGAQETQYF. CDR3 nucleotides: TGTGCCAGCAGTGAAACTAGCGGAGCACAAGAGACCCAGTACTTC.

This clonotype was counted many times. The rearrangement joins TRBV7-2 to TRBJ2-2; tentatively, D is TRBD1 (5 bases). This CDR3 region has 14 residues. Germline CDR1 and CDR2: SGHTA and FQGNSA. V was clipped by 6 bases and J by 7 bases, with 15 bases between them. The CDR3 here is CASRPIRDLGELFF. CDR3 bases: TGTGCCAGCAGGCCCATCAGGGATCTCGGGGAGCTGTTTTTT.

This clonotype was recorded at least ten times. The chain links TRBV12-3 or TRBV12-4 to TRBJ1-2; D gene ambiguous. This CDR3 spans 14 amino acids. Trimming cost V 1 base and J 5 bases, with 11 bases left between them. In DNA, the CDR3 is TGTGCCAGCAGTTTAGGGACGGAAATTTATGGCTACACCTTC. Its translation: CASSLGTEIYGYTF.

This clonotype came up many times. CDR3 nucleotides: TGTGCCAGCAGCTTGGCCCTAACAGGGGCCCTTAGTGGCTACACCTTC. Amino acid sequence: CASSLALTGALSGYTF. The chain has TRBV5-5 and TRBJ1-2, with 7 bases that match TRBD1. Germline CDR1 is SGHKS and CDR2 is YYEKEE (reference sequence). Trimming at V came to 0 bases and at J to 7 bases, leaving 12 bases not matched to a gene. The CDR3 has 16 amino acids.

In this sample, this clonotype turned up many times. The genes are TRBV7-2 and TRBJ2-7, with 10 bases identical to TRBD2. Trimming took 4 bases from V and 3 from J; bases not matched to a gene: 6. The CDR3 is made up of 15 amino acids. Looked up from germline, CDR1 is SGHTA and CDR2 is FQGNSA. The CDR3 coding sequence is TGTGCCAGCAGCTACGGGACTAGCGCCTTCTACGAGCAGTACTTC. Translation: CASSYGTSAFYEQYF.

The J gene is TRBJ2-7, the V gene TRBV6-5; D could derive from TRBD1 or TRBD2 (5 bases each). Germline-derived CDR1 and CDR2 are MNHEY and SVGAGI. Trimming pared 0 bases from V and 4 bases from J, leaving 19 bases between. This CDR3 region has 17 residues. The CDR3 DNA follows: TGTGCCAGCAGTTACTCCCAGGGAGATGGATTGGGGTACGAGCAGTACTTC. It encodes CASSYSQGDGLGYEQYF.

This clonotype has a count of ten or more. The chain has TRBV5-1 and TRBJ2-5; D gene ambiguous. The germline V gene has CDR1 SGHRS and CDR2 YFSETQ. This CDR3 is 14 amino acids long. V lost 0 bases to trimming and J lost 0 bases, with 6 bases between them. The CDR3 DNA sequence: TGCGCCAGCAGCTTGGACGGGTACCAAGAGACCCAGTACTTC. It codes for CASSLDGYQETQYF.

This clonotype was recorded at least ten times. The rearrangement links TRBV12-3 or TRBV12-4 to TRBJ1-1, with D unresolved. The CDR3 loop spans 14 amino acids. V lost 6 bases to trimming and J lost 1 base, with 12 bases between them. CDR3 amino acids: CASSLLSWNTEAFF. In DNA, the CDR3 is TGTGCCAGCAGCCTTCTCAGTTGGAACACTGAAGCTTTCTTT.

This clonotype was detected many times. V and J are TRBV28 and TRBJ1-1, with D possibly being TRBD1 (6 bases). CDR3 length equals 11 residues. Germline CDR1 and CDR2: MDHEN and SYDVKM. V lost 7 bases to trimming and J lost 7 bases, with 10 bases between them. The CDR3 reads CASKYRVEAFF. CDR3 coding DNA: TGTGCCAGCAAATACAGGGTTGAAGCTTTCTTT.

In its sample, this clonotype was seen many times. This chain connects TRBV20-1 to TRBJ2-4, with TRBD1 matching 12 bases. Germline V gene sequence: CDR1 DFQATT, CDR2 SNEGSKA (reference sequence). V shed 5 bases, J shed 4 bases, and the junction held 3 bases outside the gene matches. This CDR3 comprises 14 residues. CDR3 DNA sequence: TGCAGTGCTGGGGACAGGGGGCCTAAAAACATTCAGTACTTC. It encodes CSAGDRGPKNIQYF.

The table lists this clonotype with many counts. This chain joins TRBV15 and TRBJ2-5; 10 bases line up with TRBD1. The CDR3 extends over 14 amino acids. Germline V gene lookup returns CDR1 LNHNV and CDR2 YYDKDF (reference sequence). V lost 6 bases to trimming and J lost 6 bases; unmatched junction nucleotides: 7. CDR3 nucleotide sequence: TGTGCCACCAGTAACCGGGACAGGGGTCAGACCCAGTACTTC. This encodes CATSNRDRGQTQYF.

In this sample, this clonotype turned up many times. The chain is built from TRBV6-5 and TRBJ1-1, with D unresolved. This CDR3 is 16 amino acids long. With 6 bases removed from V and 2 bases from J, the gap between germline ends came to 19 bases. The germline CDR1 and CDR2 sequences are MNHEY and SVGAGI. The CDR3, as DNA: TGTGCCAGCAGCCCCGAAAGACCGGGCTTAAACACTGAAGCTTTCTTT. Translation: CASSPERPGLNTEAFF.

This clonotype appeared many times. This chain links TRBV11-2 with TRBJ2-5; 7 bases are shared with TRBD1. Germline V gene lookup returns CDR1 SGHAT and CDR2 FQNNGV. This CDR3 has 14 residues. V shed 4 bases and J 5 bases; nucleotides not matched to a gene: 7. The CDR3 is CASSYDRVLETQYF. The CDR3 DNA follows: TGTGCCAGCAGCTACGACAGGGTCCTGGAGACCCAGTACTTC.

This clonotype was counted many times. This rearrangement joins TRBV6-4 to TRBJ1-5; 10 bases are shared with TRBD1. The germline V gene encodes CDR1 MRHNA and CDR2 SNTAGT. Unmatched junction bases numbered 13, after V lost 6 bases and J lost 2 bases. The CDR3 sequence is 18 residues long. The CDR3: CASSHGIWTGGGNQPQHF. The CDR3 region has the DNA TGTGCCAGCAGCCATGGGATTTGGACAGGGGGTGGCAATCAGCCCCAGCATTTT.

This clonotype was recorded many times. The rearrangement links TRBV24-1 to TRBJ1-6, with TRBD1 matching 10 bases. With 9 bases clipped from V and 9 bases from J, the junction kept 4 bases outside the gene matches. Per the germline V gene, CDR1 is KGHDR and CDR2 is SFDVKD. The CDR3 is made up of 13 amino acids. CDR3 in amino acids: CATGQGEGSPLHF. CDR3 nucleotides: TGTGCCACCGGACAGGGGGAAGGTTCACCCCTCCACTTT.

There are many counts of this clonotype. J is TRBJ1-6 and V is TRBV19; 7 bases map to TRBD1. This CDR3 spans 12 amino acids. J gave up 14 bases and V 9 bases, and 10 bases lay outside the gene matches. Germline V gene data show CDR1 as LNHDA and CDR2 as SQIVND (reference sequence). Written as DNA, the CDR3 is TGTGCCAGCCGGGACAGCCTATGGGCCCTCCACTTT. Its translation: CASRDSLWALHF.

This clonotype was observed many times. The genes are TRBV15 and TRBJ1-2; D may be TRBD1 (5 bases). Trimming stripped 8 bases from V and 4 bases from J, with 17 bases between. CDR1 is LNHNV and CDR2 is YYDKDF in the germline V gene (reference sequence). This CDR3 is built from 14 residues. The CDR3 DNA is TGTGCCACCGGCAATACGGGGCCCGGCTATGGCTACACCTTC. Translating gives CATGNTGPGYGYTF.

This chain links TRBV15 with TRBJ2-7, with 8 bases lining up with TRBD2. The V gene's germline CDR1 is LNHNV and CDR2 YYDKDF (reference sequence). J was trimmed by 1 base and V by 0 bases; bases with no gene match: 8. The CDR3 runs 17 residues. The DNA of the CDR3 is TGTGCCACCAGCAGAGATAGGGTGGTAGCGGGATCCTACGAGCAGTACTTC. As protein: CATSRDRVVAGSYEQYF.

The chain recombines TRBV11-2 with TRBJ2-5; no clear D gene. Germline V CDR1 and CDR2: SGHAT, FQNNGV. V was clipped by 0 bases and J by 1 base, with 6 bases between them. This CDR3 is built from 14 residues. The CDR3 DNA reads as TGTGCCAGCAGCTTAGATAACGGCCAAGAGACCCAGTACTTC. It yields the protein CASSLDNGQETQYF.

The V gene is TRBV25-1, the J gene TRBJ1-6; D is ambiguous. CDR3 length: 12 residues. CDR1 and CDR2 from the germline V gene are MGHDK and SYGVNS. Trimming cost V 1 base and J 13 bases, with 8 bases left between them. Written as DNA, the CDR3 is TGTGCCAGCAGTGAATTGGGTGAGCCCCTCCACTTT. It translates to CASSELGEPLHF.

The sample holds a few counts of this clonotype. CDR3 amino acids: CASSEIRTEAFF. Written as DNA, the CDR3 is TGTGCCAGCAGCGAAATACGCACTGAAGCTTTCTTT. The chain carries TRBV7-9 and TRBJ1-1; D gene uncertain. The CDR3 has 12 amino acids. Trimming took off 5 bases at V and 4 bases at J, with 8 bases between the two ends. Germline CDR1 is SEHNR and CDR2 is FQNEAQ (reference sequence).

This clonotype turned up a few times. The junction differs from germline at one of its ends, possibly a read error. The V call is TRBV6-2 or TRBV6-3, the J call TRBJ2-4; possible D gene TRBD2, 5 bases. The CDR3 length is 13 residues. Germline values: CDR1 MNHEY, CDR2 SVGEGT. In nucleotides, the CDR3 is TGTGCCAGCAGTTACAATAGCGTAAACATTAAGTACTTC. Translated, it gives CASSYNSVNIKYF.

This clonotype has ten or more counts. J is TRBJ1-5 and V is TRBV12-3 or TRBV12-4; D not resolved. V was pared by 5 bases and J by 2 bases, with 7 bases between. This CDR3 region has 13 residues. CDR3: CASSLTRNQPQHF. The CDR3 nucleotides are TGTGCCAGCAGTCTGACACGCAATCAGCCCCAGCATTTT.

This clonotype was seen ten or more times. CDR3 bases: TGCAGTGCTAGCGTCGTTGTGAACACTGAAGCTTTCTTT. Protein: CSASVVVNTEAFF. V usage is TRBV20-1 and J usage is TRBJ1-1; D is unresolved. Germline V CDR1 and CDR2: DFQATT, SNEGSKA (reference sequence). This CDR3 has 13 residues. The ends were cut back, 3 bases at V and 0 bases at J, with 8 bases in the middle.

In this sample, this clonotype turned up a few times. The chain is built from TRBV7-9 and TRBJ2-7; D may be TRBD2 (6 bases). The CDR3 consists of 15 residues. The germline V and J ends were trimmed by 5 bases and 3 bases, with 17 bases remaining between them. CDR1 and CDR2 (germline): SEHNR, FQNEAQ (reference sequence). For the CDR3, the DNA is TGTGCCAGCAGCCCTGCGGAGGGGAATTACTACGAGCAGTACTTC. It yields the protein CASSPAEGNYYEQYF.

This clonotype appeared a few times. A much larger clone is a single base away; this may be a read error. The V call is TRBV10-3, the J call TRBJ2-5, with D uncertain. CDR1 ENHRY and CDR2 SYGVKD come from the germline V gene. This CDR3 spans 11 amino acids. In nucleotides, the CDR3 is TGTGCCATCAAAGACCAAGAGACCAAGTACTTC. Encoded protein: CAIKDQETKYF.

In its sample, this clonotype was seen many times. CDR3 nucleotides: TGTGCCAGCAGTTACGGCGGCTTCAATCAGCCCCAGCATTTT. Its translation is CASSYGGFNQPQHF. The chain has TRBV6-5 and TRBJ1-5; D uncertain. This CDR3 is built from 14 residues. Germline assignment: CDR1 MNHEY and CDR2 SVGAGI. V was cut by 2 bases and J by 3 bases, with 8 bases left in between.

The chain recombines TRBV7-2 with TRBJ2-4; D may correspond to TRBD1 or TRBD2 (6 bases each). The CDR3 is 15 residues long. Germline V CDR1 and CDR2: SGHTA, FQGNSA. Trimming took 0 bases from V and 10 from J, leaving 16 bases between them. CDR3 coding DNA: TGTGCCAGCAGCTTAGCAGAGGGGGGAAGGGTTATTCAGTACTTC. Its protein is CASSLAEGGRVIQYF.

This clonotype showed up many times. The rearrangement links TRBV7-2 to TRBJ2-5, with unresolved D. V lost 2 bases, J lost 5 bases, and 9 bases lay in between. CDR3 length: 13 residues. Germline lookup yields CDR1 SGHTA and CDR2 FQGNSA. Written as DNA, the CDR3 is TGTGCCAGCAGCTTATTGGGAAGGGAGACCCAGTACTTC. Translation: CASSLLGRETQYF.

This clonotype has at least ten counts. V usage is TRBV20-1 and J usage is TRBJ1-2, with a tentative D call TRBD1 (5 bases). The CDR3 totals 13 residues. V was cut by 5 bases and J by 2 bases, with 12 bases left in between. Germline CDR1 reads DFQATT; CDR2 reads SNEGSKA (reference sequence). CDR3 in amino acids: CSARTGNNYGYTF. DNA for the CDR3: TGCAGTGCTCGCACAGGAAACAACTATGGCTACACCTTC.